The clone carrying this T cell receptor (beta chain) was seen at least ten times. These data are taken from a study of T-cell reconstitution after alpha-beta-depleted transplantation in children. Unique molecular identifiers were used to barcode this TCRbeta library. One entry per CDR3 protein results from TCRdb running MiXCR on the PCR reads. The table lists about 420,000 distinct CDR3 sequences, roughly 17% of them singletons. This CDR3 has 12 residues. V lost 4 bases, J lost 1 base, and 7 bases lay in between. Germline CDR1 SQVTM, CDR2 ANQGSEA. The source is a boy in the first two years of life who had a stem cell transplant for Wiskott-Aldrich syndrome, so the T cells may come from the graft donor. This chain joins TRBV29-1 and TRBJ2-5; the D is unclear. Source: PBMCs, mostly from graft donor cells, taken 360 days after TCRalphabeta/CD19-depleted stem cell transplant. The CDR3 DNA is TGCAGCGTTGCGGCGCCCCAAGAGACCCAGTACTTC. It codes for CSVAAPQETQYF.